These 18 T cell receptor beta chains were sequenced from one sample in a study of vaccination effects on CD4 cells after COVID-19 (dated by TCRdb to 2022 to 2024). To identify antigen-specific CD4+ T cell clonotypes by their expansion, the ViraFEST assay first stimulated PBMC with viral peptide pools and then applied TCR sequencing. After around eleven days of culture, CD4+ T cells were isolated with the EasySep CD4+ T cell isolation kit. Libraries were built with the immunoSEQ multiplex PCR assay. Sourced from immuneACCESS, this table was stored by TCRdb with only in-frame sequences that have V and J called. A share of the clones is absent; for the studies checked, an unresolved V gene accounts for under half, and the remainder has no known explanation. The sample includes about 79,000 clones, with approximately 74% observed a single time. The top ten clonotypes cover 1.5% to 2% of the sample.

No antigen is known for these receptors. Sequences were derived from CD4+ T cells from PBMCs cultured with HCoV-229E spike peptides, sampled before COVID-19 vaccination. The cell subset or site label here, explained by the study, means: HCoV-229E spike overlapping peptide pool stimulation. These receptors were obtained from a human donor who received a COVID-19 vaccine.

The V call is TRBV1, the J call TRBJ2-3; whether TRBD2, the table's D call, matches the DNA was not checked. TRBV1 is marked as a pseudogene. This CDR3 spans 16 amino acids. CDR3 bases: TGCACCAGCAGCGAGGACGGGGGACTTTCCACAGATACGCAGTATTTT. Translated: CTSSEDGGLSTDTQYF.

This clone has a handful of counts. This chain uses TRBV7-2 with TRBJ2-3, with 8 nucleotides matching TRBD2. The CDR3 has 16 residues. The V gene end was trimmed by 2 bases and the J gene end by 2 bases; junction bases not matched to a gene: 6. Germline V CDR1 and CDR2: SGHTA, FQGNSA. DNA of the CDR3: TGTGCCAGCAGCTTAAAGAGTAGCGGGGTCACAGATACGCAGTATTTT. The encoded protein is CASSLKSSGVTDTQYF. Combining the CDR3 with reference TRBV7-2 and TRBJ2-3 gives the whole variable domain GAGVSQSPSNKVTEKGKDVELRCDPISGHTALYWYRQSLGQGLEFLIYFQGNSAPDKSGLPSDRFSAERTGGSVSTLTIQRTQQEDSAVYLCASSLKSSGVTDTQYFGPGTRLTVL.

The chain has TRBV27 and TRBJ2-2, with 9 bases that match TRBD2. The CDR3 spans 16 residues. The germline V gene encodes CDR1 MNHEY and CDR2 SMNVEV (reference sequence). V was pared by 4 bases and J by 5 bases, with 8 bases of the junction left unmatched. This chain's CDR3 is CASSSRSSGGTGELFF. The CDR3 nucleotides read TGTGCCAGCAGTTCCCGGAGTAGCGGGGGTACCGGGGAGCTGTTTTTT.

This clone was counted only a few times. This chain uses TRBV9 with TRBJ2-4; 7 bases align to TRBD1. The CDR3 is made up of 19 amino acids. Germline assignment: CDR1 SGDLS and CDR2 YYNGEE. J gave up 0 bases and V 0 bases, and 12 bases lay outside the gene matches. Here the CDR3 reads CASSVDGDSPSLAKNIQYF. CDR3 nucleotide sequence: TGTGCCAGCAGCGTAGATGGGGACAGTCCTTCTCTAGCCAAAAACATTCAGTACTTC.

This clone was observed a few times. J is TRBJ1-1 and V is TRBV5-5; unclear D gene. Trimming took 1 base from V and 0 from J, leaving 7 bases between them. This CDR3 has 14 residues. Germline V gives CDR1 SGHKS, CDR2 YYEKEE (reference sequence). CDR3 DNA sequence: TGTGCCAGCAGCTTGACAGCCTTGAACACTGAAGCTTTCTTT. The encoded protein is CASSLTALNTEAFF.

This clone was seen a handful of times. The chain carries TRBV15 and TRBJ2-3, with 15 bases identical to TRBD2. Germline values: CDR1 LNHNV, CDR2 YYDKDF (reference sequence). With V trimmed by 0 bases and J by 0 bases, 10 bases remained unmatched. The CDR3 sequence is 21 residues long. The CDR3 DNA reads TGTGCCACCAGCAGAGATCGGACTAGCGGGAGGGGGCACACTAGCACAGATACGCAGTATTTT. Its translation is CATSRDRTSGRGHTSTDTQYF.

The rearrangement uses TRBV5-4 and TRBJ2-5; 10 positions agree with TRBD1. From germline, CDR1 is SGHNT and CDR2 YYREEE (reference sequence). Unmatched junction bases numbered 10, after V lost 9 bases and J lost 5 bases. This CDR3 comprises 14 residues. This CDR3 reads CATTLRQGAETQYF. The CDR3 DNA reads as TGTGCCACCACGCTACGACAGGGGGCCGAGACCCAGTACTTC.

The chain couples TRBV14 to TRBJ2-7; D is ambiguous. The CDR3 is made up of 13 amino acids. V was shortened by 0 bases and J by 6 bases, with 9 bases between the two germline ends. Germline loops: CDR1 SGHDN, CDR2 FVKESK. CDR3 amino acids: CASSQDVGREQYV. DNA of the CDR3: TGTGCCAGCAGCCAAGATGTGGGTCGCGAGCAGTACGTC.

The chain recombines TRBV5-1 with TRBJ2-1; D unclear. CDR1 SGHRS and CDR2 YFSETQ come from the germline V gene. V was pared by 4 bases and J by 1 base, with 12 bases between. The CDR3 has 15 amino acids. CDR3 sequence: CASSLTAGSYNEQFF. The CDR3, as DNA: TGCGCCAGCAGCCTTACCGCAGGTTCCTACAATGAGCAGTTCTTC. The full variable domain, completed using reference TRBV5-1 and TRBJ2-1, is KAGVTQTPRYLIKTRGQQVTLSCSPISGHRSVSWYQQTPGQGLQFLFEYFSETQRNKGNFPGRFSGRQFSNSRSEMNVSTLELGDSALYLCASSLTAGSYNEQFFGPGTRLTVL.

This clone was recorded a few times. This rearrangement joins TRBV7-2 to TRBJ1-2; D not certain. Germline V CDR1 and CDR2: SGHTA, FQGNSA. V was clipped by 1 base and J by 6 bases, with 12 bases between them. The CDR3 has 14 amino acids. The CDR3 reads CASSLVLVGDGYTF. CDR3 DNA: TGTGCCAGCAGCTTAGTGTTGGTTGGGGATGGCTACACCTTC.

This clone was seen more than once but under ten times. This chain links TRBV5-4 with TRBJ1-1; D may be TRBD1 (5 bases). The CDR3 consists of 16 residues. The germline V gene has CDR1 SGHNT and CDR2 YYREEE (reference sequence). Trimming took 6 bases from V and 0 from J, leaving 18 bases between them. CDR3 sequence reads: CASTADRQILNTEAFF. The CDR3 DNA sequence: TGTGCCAGCACCGCAGATCGACAGATCTTGAACACTGAAGCTTTCTTT.

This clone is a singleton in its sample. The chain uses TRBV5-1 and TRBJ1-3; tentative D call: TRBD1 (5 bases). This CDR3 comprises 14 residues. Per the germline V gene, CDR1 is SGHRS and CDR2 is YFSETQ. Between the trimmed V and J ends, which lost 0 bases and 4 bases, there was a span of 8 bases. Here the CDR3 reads CASSLVGQGNTIYF. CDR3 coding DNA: TGCGCCAGCAGCTTGGTTGGACAAGGAAACACCATATATTTT.

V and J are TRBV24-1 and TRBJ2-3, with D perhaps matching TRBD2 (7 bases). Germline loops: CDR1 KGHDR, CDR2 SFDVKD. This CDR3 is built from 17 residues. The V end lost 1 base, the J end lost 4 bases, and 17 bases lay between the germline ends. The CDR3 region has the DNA TGTGCCACCAGTGATTTAGGGGGGGCGGGGAGCGCAGATACGCAGTATTTT. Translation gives CATSDLGGAGSADTQYF.

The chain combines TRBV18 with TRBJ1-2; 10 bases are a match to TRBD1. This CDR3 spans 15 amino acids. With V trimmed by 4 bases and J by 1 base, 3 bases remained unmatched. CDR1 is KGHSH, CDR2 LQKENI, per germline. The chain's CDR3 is CASSHGTGDNYGYTF. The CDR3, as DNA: TGTGCCAGCTCACACGGGACAGGGGATAACTATGGCTACACCTTC.

In nucleotides, the CDR3 is TGTGCCAGCTCCCGGCAGGACGGCAGGGGGATAGAGACCCAGTACTTC. As protein: CASSRQDGRGIETQYF. J is TRBJ2-5 and V is TRBV18; 7 bases map to TRBD1. This CDR3 contains 16 residues. CDR1 and CDR2 (germline): KGHSH, LQKENI. With V trimmed by 6 bases and J by 4 bases, 14 bases remained unmatched.

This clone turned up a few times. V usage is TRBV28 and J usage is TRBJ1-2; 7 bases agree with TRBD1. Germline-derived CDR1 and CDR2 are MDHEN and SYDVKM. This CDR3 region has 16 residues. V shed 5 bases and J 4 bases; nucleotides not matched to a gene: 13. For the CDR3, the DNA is TGTGCCAGCAGTACCGGGACAGTCCCCACTGGCTATGGCTACACCTTC. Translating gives CASSTGTVPTGYGYTF.

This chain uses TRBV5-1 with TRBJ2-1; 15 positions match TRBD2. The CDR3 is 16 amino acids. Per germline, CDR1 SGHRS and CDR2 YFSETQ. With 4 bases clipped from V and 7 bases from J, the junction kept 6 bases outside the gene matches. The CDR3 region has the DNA TGCGCCAGCAGCCTCCGGACTAGCGGGGGGGCTAATGAGCAGTTCTTC. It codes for CASSLRTSGGANEQFF. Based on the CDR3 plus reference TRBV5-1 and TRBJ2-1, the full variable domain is KAGVTQTPRYLIKTRGQQVTLSCSPISGHRSVSWYQQTPGQGLQFLFEYFSETQRNKGNFPGRFSGRQFSNSRSEMNVSTLELGDSALYLCASSLRTSGGANEQFFGPGTRLTVL.

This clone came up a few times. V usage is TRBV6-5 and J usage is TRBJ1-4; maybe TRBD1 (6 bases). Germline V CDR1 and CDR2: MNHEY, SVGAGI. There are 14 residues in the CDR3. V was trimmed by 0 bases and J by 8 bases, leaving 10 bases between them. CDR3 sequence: CASSYSPGQEKLFF. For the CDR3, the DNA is TGTGCCAGCAGTTACTCCCCCGGACAGGAAAAACTGTTTTTT.